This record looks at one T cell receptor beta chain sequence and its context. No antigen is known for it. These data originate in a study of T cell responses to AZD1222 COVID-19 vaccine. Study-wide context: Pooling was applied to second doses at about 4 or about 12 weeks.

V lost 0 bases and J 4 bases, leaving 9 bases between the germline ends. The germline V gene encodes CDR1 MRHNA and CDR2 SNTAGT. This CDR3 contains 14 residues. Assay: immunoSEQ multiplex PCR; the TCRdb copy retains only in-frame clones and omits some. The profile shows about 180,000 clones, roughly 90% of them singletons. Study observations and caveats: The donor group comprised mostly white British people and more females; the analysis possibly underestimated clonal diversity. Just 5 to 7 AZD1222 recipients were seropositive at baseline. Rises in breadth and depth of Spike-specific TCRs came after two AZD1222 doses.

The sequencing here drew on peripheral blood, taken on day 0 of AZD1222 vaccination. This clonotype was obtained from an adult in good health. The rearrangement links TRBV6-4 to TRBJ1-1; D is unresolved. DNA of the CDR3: TGTGCCAGCAGTGACTCATCCTGGGGCACTGAAGCTTTCTTT. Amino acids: CASSDSSWGTEAFF.